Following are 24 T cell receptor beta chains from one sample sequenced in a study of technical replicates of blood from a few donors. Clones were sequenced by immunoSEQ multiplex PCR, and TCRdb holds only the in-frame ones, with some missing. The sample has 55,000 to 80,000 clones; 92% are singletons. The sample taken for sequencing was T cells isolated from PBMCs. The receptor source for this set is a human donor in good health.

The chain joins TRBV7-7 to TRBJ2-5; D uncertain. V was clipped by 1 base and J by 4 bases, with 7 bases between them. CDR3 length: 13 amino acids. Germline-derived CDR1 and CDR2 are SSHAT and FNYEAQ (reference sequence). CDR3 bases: TGTGCCAGCAGCTTAGTAGTCGGAGAGACCCAGTACTTC. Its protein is CASSLVVGETQYF.

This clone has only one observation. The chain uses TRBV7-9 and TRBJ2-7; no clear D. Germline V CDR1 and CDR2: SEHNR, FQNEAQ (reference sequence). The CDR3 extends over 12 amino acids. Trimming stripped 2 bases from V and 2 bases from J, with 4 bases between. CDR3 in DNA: TGTGCCAGCAGCTTACTCCCCTACGAGCAGTACTTC. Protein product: CASSLLPYEQYF.

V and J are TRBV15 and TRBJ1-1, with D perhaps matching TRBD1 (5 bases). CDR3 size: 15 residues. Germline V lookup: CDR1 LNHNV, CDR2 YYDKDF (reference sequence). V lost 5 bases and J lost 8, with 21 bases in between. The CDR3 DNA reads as TGTGCCACCAGCGGAGCGGACATACACGACATGGAAGCTTTCTTT. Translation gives CATSGADIHDMEAFF.

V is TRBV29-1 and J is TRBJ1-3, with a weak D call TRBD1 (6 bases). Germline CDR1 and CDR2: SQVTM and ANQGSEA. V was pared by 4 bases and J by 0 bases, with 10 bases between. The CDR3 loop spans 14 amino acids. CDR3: CSVGTASSGNTIYF. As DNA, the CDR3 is TGCAGCGTTGGGACAGCGAGCTCTGGAAACACCATATATTTT.

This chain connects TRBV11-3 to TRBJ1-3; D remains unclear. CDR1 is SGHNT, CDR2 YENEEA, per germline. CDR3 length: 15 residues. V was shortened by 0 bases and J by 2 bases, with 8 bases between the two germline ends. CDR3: CASSLDRSPGNTIYF. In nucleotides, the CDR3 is TGTGCCAGCAGCTTAGATCGGAGCCCTGGAAACACCATATATTTT.

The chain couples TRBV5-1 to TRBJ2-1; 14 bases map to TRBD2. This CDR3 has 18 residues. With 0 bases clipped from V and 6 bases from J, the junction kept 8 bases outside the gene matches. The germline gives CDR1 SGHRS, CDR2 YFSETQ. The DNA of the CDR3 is TGCGCCAGCAGCTTGGGACTAGCGGGAGGGGGCTTCGGCAATGAGCAGTTCTTC. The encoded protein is CASSLGLAGGGFGNEQFF.

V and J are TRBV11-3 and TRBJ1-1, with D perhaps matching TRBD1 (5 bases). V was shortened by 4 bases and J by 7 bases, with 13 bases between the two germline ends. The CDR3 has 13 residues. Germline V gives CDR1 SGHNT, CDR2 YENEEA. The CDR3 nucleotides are TGTGCCAGCAGCTCGACAGCGGGCTTTGAAGCTTTCTTT. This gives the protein CASSSTAGFEAFF. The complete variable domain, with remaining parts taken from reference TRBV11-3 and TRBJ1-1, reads EAGVVQSPRYKIIEKKQPVAFWCNPISGHNTLYWYLQNLGQGPELLIRYENEEAVDDSQLPKDRFSAERLKGVDSTLKIQPAELGDSAVYLCASSSTAGFEAFFGQGTRLTVV.

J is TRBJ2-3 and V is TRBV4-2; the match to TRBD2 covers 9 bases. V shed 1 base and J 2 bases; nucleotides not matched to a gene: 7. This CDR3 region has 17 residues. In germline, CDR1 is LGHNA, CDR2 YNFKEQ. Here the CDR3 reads CASSQVWAGGNTDTQYF. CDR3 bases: TGTGCCAGCAGCCAAGTCTGGGCGGGAGGGAACACAGATACGCAGTATTTT.

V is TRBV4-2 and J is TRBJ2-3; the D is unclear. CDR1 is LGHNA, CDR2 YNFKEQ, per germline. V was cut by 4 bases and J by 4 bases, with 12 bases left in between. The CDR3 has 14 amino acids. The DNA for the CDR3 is TGTGCCAGCAGCCCAATGGCGGCCCCAGATACGCAGTATTTT. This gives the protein CASSPMAAPDTQYF.

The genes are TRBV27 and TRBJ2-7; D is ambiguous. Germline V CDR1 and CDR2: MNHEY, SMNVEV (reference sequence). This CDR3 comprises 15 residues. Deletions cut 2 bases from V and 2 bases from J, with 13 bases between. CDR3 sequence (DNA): TGTGCCAGCAGTTTAAACAGCTTCGGTCCCTACGAGCAGTACTTC. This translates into CASSLNSFGPYEQYF.

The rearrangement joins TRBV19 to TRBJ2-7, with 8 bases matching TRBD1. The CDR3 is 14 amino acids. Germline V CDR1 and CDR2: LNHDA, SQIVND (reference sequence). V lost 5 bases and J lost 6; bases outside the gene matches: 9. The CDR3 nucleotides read TGTGCCAGTAGTCCAGGGACAGGATTCCGCGAGCAGTACTTC. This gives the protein CASSPGTGFREQYF.

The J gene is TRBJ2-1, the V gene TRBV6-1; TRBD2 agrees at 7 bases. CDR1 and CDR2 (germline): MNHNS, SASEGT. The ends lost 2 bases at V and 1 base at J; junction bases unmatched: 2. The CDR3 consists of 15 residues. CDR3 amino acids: CASSESSGSYNEQFF. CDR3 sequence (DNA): TGTGCCAGCAGTGAAAGTAGCGGGTCCTACAATGAGCAGTTCTTC.

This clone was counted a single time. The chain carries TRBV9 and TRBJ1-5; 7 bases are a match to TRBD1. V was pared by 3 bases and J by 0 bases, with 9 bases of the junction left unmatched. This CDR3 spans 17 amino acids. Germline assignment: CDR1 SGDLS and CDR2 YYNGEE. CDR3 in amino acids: CASSGTTGLNSNQPQHF. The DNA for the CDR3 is TGTGCCAGCAGCGGTACGACAGGGCTCAATAGCAATCAGCCCCAGCATTTT. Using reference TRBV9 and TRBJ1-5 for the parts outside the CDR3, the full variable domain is DSGVTQTPKHLITATGQRVTLRCSPRSGDLSVYWYQQSLDQGLQFLIQYYNGEERAKGNILERFSAQQFPDLHSELNLSSLELGDSALYFCASSGTTGLNSNQPQHFGDGTRLSIL.

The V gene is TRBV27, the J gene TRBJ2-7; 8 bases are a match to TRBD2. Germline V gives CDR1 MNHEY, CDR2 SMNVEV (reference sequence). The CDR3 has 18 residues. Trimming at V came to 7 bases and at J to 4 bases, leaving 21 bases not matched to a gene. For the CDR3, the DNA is TGTGCCAGCATCGACTCGGCTTTCCTCAGCGGGAGAGGGTACGAGCAGTACTTC. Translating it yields CASIDSAFLSGRGYEQYF.

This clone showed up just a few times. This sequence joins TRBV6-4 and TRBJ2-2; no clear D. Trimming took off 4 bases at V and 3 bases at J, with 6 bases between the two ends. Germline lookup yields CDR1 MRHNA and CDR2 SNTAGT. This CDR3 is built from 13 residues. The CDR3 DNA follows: TGTGCCAGCAGTGCCGACTACACCGGGGAGCTGTTTTTT. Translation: CASSADYTGELFF.

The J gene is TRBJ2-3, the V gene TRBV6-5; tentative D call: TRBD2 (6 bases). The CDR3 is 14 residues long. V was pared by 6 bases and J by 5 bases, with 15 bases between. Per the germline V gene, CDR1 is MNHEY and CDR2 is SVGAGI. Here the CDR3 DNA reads TGTGCCAGCAGCCCGTGGAGTAGCGGAGATACGCAGTATTTT. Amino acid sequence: CASSPWSSGDTQYF.

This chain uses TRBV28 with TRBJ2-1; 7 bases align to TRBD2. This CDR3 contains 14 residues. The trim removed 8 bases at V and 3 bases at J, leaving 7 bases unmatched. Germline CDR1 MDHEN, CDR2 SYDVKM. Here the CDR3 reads CASVFGGGYNEQFF. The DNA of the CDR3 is TGTGCCAGCGTATTTGGCGGGGGCTACAATGAGCAGTTCTTC.

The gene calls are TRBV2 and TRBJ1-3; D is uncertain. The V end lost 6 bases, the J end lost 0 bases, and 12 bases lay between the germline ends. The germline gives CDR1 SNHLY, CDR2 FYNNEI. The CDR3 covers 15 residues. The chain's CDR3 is CASRDDPGSGNTIYF. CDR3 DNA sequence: TGTGCCAGCAGAGACGACCCGGGCTCTGGAAACACCATATATTTT.

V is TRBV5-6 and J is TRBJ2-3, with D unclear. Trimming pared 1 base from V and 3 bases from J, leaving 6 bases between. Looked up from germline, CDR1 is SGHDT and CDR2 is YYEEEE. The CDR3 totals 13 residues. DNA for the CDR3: TGTGCCAGCAGCTTGCCGTATACAGATACGCAGTATTTT. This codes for CASSLPYTDTQYF.

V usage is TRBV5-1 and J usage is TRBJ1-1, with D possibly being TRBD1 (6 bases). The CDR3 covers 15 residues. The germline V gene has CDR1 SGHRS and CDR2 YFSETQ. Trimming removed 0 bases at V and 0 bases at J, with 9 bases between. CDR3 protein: CASSLDREMNTEAFF. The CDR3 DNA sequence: TGCGCCAGCAGCTTGGACAGGGAAATGAACACTGAAGCTTTCTTT. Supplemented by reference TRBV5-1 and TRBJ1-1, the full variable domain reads KAGVTQTPRYLIKTRGQQVTLSCSPISGHRSVSWYQQTPGQGLQFLFEYFSETQRNKGNFPGRFSGRQFSNSRSEMNVSTLELGDSALYLCASSLDREMNTEAFFGQGTRLTVV.

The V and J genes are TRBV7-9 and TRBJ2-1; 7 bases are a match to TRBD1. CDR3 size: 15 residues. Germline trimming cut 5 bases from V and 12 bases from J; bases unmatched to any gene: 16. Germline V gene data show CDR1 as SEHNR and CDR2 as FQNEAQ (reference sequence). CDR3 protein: CASSPITGQPTSQFF. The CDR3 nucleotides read TGTGCCAGCAGCCCCATAACGGGACAGCCAACCTCGCAGTTCTTC.

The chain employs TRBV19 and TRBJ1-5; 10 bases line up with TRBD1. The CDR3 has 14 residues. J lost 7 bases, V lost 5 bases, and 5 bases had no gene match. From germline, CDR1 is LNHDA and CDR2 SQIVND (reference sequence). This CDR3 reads CASSETGGGQPQHF. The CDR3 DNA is TGTGCCAGTAGTGAGACAGGGGGCGGACAGCCCCAGCATTTT.

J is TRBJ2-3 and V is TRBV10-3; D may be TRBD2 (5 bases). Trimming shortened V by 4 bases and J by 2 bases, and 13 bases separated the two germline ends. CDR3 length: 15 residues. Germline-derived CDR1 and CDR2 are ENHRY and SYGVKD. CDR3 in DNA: TGTGCCATCAGTGGTAACGGGGTCGTCACAGATACGCAGTATTTT. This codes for CAISGNGVVTDTQYF.

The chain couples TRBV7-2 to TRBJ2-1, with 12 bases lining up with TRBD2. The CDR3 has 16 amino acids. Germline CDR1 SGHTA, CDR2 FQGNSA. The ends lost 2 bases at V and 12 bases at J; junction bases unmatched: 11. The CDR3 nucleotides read TGTGCCAGCAGCTTAAGTAGAGCTAGCGGGAGGGAGGGGCAGTTCTTC. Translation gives CASSLSRASGREGQFF.